The 14 T cell receptor beta chains in this list originate from one sample, sequenced in a study of T-cell memory formation after mild COVID-19. A single record per CDR3 protein comes from TCRdb applying MiXCR to the 5' RACE reads. Of under 200,000 distinct CDR3 sequences listed, roughly 31% are singletons. Sequencing was carried out using PBMCs or a T cell subset sorted from them (not recorded which). Receptors were obtained from an adult woman who had mild COVID-19 (a few samples of this study predate the infection). Cell type and time point are not known.

This clonotype was counted a few times. The chain links TRBV27 to TRBJ2-7; no clear D gene. The V and J ends lost 5 bases and 0 bases respectively, with 8 bases between them. CDR1 MNHEY and CDR2 SMNVEV come from the germline V gene (reference sequence). CDR3 length: 13 residues. CDR3 protein: CASSPRLSYEQYF. The CDR3 region has the DNA TGTGCCAGCAGTCCCCGACTCTCCTACGAGCAGTACTTC.

The rearrangement links TRBV9 to TRBJ2-1, with D possibly called TRBD1 or TRBD2 (5 bases each). The CDR3 runs to 17 residues. Trimming took 3 bases from V and 0 from J, leaving 16 bases between them. In germline, CDR1 is SGDLS, CDR2 YYNGEE. CDR3 sequence (DNA): TGTGCCAGCAGCGCTACCCTCGGGACGCCCTCCTACAATGAGCAGTTCTTC. Its protein product is CASSATLGTPSYNEQFF.

The CDR3 region has the DNA TGTGCCAGCAGCCCTAGGGTTCGGACTAGTATCGTCAATGAGCAGTTCTTC. Its translation is CASSPRVRTSIVNEQFF. This chain links TRBV11-3 with TRBJ2-1, with 7 bases aligning to TRBD2. V shed 5 bases, J shed 6 bases, and the junction held 16 bases outside the gene matches. Germline V lookup: CDR1 SGHNT, CDR2 YENEEA. The length of the CDR3 is 17 residues.

The chain carries TRBV2 and TRBJ2-5; D might be TRBD1 or TRBD2, each matching 5 bases. Deletions cut 7 bases from V and 1 base from J, with 13 bases between. Germline CDR1 reads SNHLY; CDR2 reads FYNNEI. The CDR3 is made up of 14 amino acids. CDR3 coding DNA: TGTGCCAGCATACGGGACCCACGCCAAGAGACCCAGTACTTC. It specifies CASIRDPRQETQYF.

The rearrangement links TRBV6-6 to TRBJ1-6; D remains unclear. The CDR3 is 15 residues long. Germline V gene data show CDR1 as MNHNY and CDR2 as SVGAGI (reference sequence). The ends were cut back, 4 bases at V and 5 bases at J, with 12 bases in the middle. The chain's CDR3 is CASSSRETDNSPLHF. The CDR3 DNA reads as TGTGCCAGCAGTTCAAGAGAGACGGATAATTCACCCCTCCACTTT.

The table lists this clonotype with a few counts. The chain links TRBV12-3 or TRBV12-4 to TRBJ2-1; D unresolved. This CDR3 has 16 residues. Between the trimmed V and J ends, which lost 3 bases and 4 bases, there was a span of 16 bases. The CDR3 reads CASSLVGWGDYNEQFF. CDR3 DNA: TGTGCCAGCAGTTTGGTGGGGTGGGGTGATTACAATGAGCAGTTCTTC.

This clonotype was picked up a small number of times. This chain uses TRBV20-1 with TRBJ2-3; 11 bases line up with TRBD2. CDR3 length equals 15 residues. The junction had 8 bases not matched to a gene; V was cut back by 6 bases and J by 3 bases. Per the germline V gene, CDR1 is DFQATT and CDR2 is SNEGSKA (reference sequence). CDR3 sequence: CSALPTSGETDTQYF. The DNA of the CDR3 is TGCAGTGCACTACCGACTAGCGGGGAAACAGATACGCAGTATTTT.

This chain joins TRBV3-1 and TRBJ1-2; D is possibly TRBD1 (5 bases). V gave up 4 bases and J gave up 8 bases, with 14 bases separating them. This CDR3 is built from 13 residues. Germline V gene data show CDR1 as LGHDT and CDR2 as YNNKEL (reference sequence). CDR3 in amino acids: CASSLMQGRGYTF. In nucleotides, the CDR3 is TGTGCCAGCAGCCTTATGCAGGGAAGGGGCTACACCTTC.

The chain employs TRBV6-6 and TRBJ2-5, with 7 bases lining up with TRBD2. Trimming cost V 6 bases and J 6 bases; bases outside gene matches: 13. The CDR3 extends over 15 amino acids. Germline V lookup: CDR1 MNHNY, CDR2 SVGAGI (reference sequence). The CDR3 loop reads CASSIGLAASKTQYF. The CDR3 DNA is TGTGCCAGCAGCATCGGGCTAGCGGCAAGTAAGACCCAGTACTTC.

There are a few counts of this clonotype. V is TRBV10-3 and J is TRBJ1-2; D is perhaps TRBD1 (6 bases). Germline V lookup: CDR1 ENHRY, CDR2 SYGVKD. Trimming removed 4 bases at V and 6 bases at J, with 21 bases between. This CDR3 has 16 residues. CDR3 amino acids: CAISVPLGQGFDGYTF. The CDR3 nucleotides read TGTGCCATCAGTGTTCCTCTCGGGCAGGGGTTCGATGGCTACACCTTC.

The V gene is TRBV29-1, the J gene TRBJ2-1; 7 positions match TRBD1. Germline V lookup: CDR1 SQVTM, CDR2 ANQGSEA. The length of the CDR3 is 14 residues. The junction had 5 bases not matched to a gene; V was cut back by 1 base and J by 5 bases. CDR3 DNA: TGCAGCGTTGAAGGACAGGGCCTGGACAATGAGCAGTTCTTC. It translates to CSVEGQGLDNEQFF.

The chain employs TRBV9 and TRBJ1-1; tentatively, D is TRBD1 (5 bases). V lost 3 bases to trimming and J lost 7 bases, with 10 bases between them. The CDR3 contains 12 residues. CDR1 is SGDLS and CDR2 is YYNGEE in the germline V gene. CDR3 bases: TGTGCCAGCAGCGCCAAGCAGGGTGAAGCTTTCTTT. Translation: CASSAKQGEAFF.

The chain uses TRBV2 and TRBJ2-3, with D possibly matching TRBD1 (5 bases). Trimming stripped 7 bases from V and 3 bases from J, with 8 bases between. The CDR3 consists of 12 residues. Germline CDR1 SNHLY, CDR2 FYNNEI. Here the CDR3 reads CASKGFTDTQYF. The DNA of the CDR3 is TGTGCCAGCAAGGGGTTTACAGATACGCAGTATTTT.

This clonotype was seen only once. The V and J genes are TRBV5-1 and TRBJ2-3; D uncertain. This CDR3 comprises 12 residues. The V and J ends lost 2 bases and 8 bases respectively, with 9 bases between them. Germline V CDR1 and CDR2: SGHRS, YFSETQ. CDR3 coding DNA: TGCGCCAGCAGCTTTGACACCGCTACGCAGTATTTT. It specifies CASSFDTATQYF.